The clone carrying this T cell receptor (beta chain) was picked up one time. Its target is unknown. The protocol was immunoSEQ multiplex PCR, while the TCRdb copy is restricted to in-frame clones and leaves out a portion. This table has around 60,000 clones, 75% to 95% appearing once. Donors were drawn from the approximately 120-subject validation cohort, separate from the approximately 670-subject first cohort. The sample is drawn from a study of cytomegalovirus exposure and HLA in healthy donors. Across the study: The same platform was used for the 110 or so validation repertoires and the roughly 670 first-cohort repertoires, a later analysis reported.

General study results and limits: Within the approximately 110 validation repertoires, first-cohort TCR clusters tended to co-occur, according to a later analysis. The authors listed over 150 TCR beta chains as cytomegalovirus-associated.

Per the germline V gene, CDR1 is LGHNA and CDR2 is YNFKEQ. This CDR3 region has 17 residues. The V end was cut by 4 bases, the J end by 0 bases, with 17 bases between. The specimen sequenced was PBMCs. The genes are TRBV4-2 and TRBJ2-3, with D tentatively TRBD2 (6 bases). The sequence derives from a man between 18 and 29 years old in good health and CMV-seronegative. Written as DNA, the CDR3 is TGTGCCAGCAGCCTATTTCTGACCCGGGGGAGCACAGATACGCAGTATTTT. It translates to CASSLFLTRGSTDTQYF.